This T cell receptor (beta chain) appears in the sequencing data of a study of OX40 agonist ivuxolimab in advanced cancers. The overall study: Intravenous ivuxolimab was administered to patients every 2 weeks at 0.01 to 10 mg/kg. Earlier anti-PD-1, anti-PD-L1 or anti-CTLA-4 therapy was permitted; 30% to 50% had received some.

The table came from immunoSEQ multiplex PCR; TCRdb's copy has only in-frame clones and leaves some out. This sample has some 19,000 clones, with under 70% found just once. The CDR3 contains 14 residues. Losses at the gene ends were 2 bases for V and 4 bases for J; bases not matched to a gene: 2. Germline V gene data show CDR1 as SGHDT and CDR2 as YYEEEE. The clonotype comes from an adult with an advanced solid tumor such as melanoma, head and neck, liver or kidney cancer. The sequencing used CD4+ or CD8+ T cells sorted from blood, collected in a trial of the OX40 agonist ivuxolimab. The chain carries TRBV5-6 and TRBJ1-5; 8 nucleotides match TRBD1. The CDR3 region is CASSFGQGNQPQHF. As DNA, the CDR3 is TGTGCCAGCAGCTTCGGACAGGGTAATCAGCCCCAGCATTTT.